What follows is one T cell receptor (beta chain) and its context. Via MiXCR, TCRdb re-called the 5' RACE reads, giving one row per CDR3 protein. The sample has almost 600,000 distinct CDR3 sequences; approximately 12% are singletons. This sample was taken from a study of T cells after yellow fever vaccination. This receptor was identified in a man under 40 who received the YFV17D yellow fever vaccine. The starting material was PBMCs, obtained on the day of the yellow fever booster vaccination.

The CDR3: CASSSPKVSTGSNTGELFF. In DNA, the CDR3 is TGTGCCAGCAGTTCCCCAAAAGTATCGACAGGGTCGAACACCGGGGAGCTGTTTTTT. This chain joins TRBV28 and TRBJ2-2, with 7 bases lining up with TRBD1. Looked up from germline, CDR1 is MDHEN and CDR2 is SYDVKM. Germline trimming cut 4 bases from V and 0 bases from J; bases unmatched to any gene: 14. The length of the CDR3 is 19 residues.